The 21 T cell receptor beta chains given below trace back to one sample, sequenced in a study of cytomegalovirus exposure and HLA in healthy donors. Sequenced by immunoSEQ multiplex PCR; TCRdb stores in-frame clones only, minus some. The sample shows fewer than 150,000 clones, 75% to 90% of them seen only once. Sample: PBMCs. Receptors originate from a man aged 18 to 30 in good health and CMV-seropositive.

DNA of the CDR3: TGTGCCAGCACCGAGGGAAAGACCTACGAGCAGTACTTC. It encodes CASTEGKTYEQYF. This chain connects TRBV11-2 to TRBJ2-7, with D possibly being TRBD2 (5 bases). The CDR3 is 13 amino acids. Per germline, CDR1 SGHAT and CDR2 FQNNGV. Trimming pared 7 bases from V and 2 bases from J, leaving 12 bases between.

The genes are TRBV27 and TRBJ2-7; 7 bases are shared with TRBD1. Germline loops: CDR1 MNHEY, CDR2 SMNVEV (reference sequence). The J segment lost 2 bases and the V segment lost 2 bases, leaving 6 bases of the junction unmatched. The CDR3 has 15 amino acids. The CDR3 is CASSLIPDRAYEQYF. The CDR3 bases are TGTGCCAGCAGTTTAATCCCAGACAGGGCCTACGAGCAGTACTTC.

V gene TRBV6-4 combines with J gene TRBJ2-1; 13 bases match TRBD2. The V gene's germline CDR1 is MRHNA and CDR2 SNTAGT. The CDR3 consists of 15 residues. V was pared by 5 bases and J by 6 bases, with 4 bases of the junction left unmatched. The CDR3 DNA reads as TGTGCCAGCAGTCAACTAGCGGGGGGGGGCAATGAGCAGTTCTTC. It specifies CASSQLAGGGNEQFF.

V gene TRBV6-5 combines with J gene TRBJ2-5; the D gene is possibly TRBD2 (6 bases). The CDR3 has 14 amino acids. The germline CDR1 and CDR2 sequences are MNHEY and SVGAGI. V was cut by 7 bases and J by 2 bases, with 14 bases left in between. The CDR3 bases are TGTGCCAGCACTGCCCCCGGAGGGCAAGAGACCCAGTACTTC. Translated, it gives CASTAPGGQETQYF.

The chain combines TRBV19 with TRBJ2-7; TRBD1 matches 8 bases. This CDR3 spans 17 amino acids. CDR1 is LNHDA and CDR2 is SQIVND in the germline V gene (reference sequence). V gave up 2 bases and J gave up 3 bases; unmatched junction bases: 12. The CDR3 DNA reads TGTGCCAGTAGTATAAGGAAGAGGGCAGGGGGCTTCTACGAGCAGTACTTC. This codes for CASSIRKRAGGFYEQYF.

The chain combines TRBV27 with TRBJ1-6, with D perhaps TRBD1 (5 bases). The CDR3 runs to 16 residues. Germline values: CDR1 MNHEY, CDR2 SMNVEV (reference sequence). V lost 3 bases and J lost 8, with 17 bases in between. This CDR3 is CASSFTSTTVYSPLHF. Here the CDR3 DNA reads TGTGCCAGCAGTTTTACAAGCACGACAGTCTATTCACCCCTCCACTTT.

The chain uses TRBV6-1 and TRBJ1-1; no definite D call. The CDR3 is made up of 14 amino acids. CDR1 is MNHNS, CDR2 SASEGT, per germline. Trimming cost V 1 base and J 0 bases, with 6 bases left between them. The CDR3 bases are TGTGCCAGCAGTGAAGGAACAGTGAACACTGAAGCTTTCTTT. Protein: CASSEGTVNTEAFF.

This chain links TRBV19 with TRBJ1-1; D is unclear. Germline-derived CDR1 and CDR2 are LNHDA and SQIVND (reference sequence). The V gene lost 5 bases and the J gene lost 7 bases, with 14 bases spanning the gap. The CDR3 loop spans 13 amino acids. DNA for the CDR3: TGTGCCAGTAGTTTAGTAACAGCTAATGAAGCTTTCTTT. Translation gives CASSLVTANEAFF.

The chain recombines TRBV6-6 with TRBJ2-7, with a possible D match to TRBD1 (5 bases). The CDR3 length is 16 residues. V lost 0 bases and J lost 1, with 13 bases in between. Germline V gene sequence: CDR1 MNHNY, CDR2 SVGAGI (reference sequence). DNA for the CDR3: TGTGCCAGCAGTTACTCGATGACAGCAGGGTCCTACGAGCAGTACTTC. Protein product: CASSYSMTAGSYEQYF.

V usage is TRBV5-4 and J usage is TRBJ2-2; a possible D gene is TRBD1 (5 bases). The germline V gene has CDR1 SGHNT and CDR2 YYREEE (reference sequence). The CDR3 covers 15 residues. V dropped 4 bases and J dropped 0 bases, with 10 bases sitting between them. The DNA for the CDR3 is TGTGCCAGCAGCCGCAGACAGTCGAACACCGGGGAGCTGTTTTTT. Amino acids: CASSRRQSNTGELFF.

The chain carries TRBV11-1 and TRBJ2-7; 8 nucleotides align to TRBD1. Germline assignment: CDR1 SGHAT and CDR2 FQDESV (reference sequence). The length of the CDR3 is 14 residues. V was clipped by 5 bases and J by 1 base; unmatched bases: 4. The CDR3 DNA is TGTGCCAGCAGCCCTCGGACAGGGTCCTACGAGCAGTACTTC. This gives the protein CASSPRTGSYEQYF.

This sequence joins TRBV5-6 and TRBJ2-7, with D perhaps matching TRBD2 (6 bases). V was pared by 4 bases and J by 0 bases, with 14 bases between. CDR1 and CDR2 (germline): SGHDT, YYEEEE. This CDR3 has 15 residues. CDR3 sequence (DNA): TGTGCCAGCAGCGGCGGGGACCGAAGCTCCTACGAGCAGTACTTC. Translating it yields CASSGGDRSSYEQYF. The full variable domain, with the rest looked up from reference TRBV5-6 and TRBJ2-7, is DAGVTQSPTHLIKTRGQQVTLRCSPKSGHDTVSWYQQALGQGPQFIFQYYEEEERQRGNFPDRFSGHQFPNYSSELNVNALLLGDSALYLCASSGGDRSSYEQYFGPGTRLTVT.

V is TRBV5-4 and J is TRBJ1-2, with D tentatively TRBD1 (5 bases). V lost 9 bases to trimming and J lost 3 bases, with 15 bases between them. The CDR3 is made up of 13 amino acids. CDR1 and CDR2 (germline): SGHNT, YYREEE (reference sequence). This chain's CDR3 is CAIPSRGDYGYTF. The CDR3 DNA follows: TGTGCCATCCCCAGCCGGGGGGACTATGGCTACACCTTC.

This clone was seen only once. This sequence joins TRBV4-1 and TRBJ1-5; D is undetermined. Trimming took off 1 base at V and 7 bases at J, with 8 bases between the two ends. Germline V gives CDR1 MGHRA, CDR2 YSYEKL. The CDR3 spans 13 residues. The CDR3 protein is CASSQGPGQPQHF. CDR3 DNA sequence: TGCGCCAGCAGCCAAGGGCCAGGCCAGCCCCAGCATTTT.

J is TRBJ2-7 and V is TRBV10-2; D gene ambiguous. Trimming stripped 6 bases from V and 4 bases from J, with 19 bases between. This CDR3 has 15 residues. Per the germline V gene, CDR1 is WSHSY and CDR2 is SAAADI. CDR3 in DNA: TGCGCCAGCAGGGATGTCTTGCGGCTGGATTACGAGCAGTACTTC. The encoded protein is CASRDVLRLDYEQYF.

The chain is built from TRBV15 and TRBJ1-1; no reliable D call. Trimming stripped 0 bases from V and 1 base from J, with 9 bases between. This CDR3 is built from 15 residues. Per the germline V gene, CDR1 is LNHNV and CDR2 is YYDKDF (reference sequence). For the CDR3, the DNA is TGTGCCACCAGCAGAGATCTGGGGAGGAACACTGAAGCTTTCTTT. This codes for CATSRDLGRNTEAFF.

V is TRBV20-1 and J is TRBJ1-1; a possible D gene is TRBD1 (5 bases). The CDR3 is 11 amino acids. Trimming took 4 bases from V and 7 from J, leaving 10 bases between them. Germline V gene data show CDR1 as DFQATT and CDR2 as SNEGSKA (reference sequence). The CDR3 sequence is CSATWGGEAFF. As DNA, the CDR3 is TGCAGTGCTACCTGGGGGGGTGAAGCTTTCTTT.

The chain carries TRBV4-1 and TRBJ2-7; D might be TRBD1 (6 bases). Germline CDR1 MGHRA, CDR2 YSYEKL. The V and J ends lost 2 bases and 10 bases respectively, with 12 bases between them. This CDR3 is built from 12 residues. The CDR3 reads CASSQTGPPQYF. CDR3 sequence (DNA): TGCGCCAGCAGCCAAACAGGGCCCCCTCAGTACTTC.

This chain connects TRBV23-1 to TRBJ1-2, with D tentatively TRBD1 (5 bases). TRBV23-1 is an open reading frame, and its role is uncertain. CDR3 length: 14 amino acids. V shed 10 bases and J shed 0 bases, with 15 bases lying between them. The CDR3: CATSSLRANYGYTF. The CDR3 nucleotides are TGCGCCACCTCGTCCCTCAGGGCTAACTATGGCTACACCTTC.

V usage is TRBV29-1 and J usage is TRBJ2-3, with unresolved D. Germline V gene lookup returns CDR1 SQVTM and CDR2 ANQGSEA. With 7 bases removed from V and 3 bases from J, the gap between germline ends came to 11 bases. This CDR3 spans 12 amino acids. This chain's CDR3 is CSATEHTDTQYF. The DNA of the CDR3 is TGCAGCGCAACCGAACATACAGATACGCAGTATTTT.

The chain recombines TRBV7-2 with TRBJ1-1, with 9 bases lining up with TRBD1. The CDR3 covers 14 residues. Germline lookup yields CDR1 SGHTA and CDR2 FQGNSA. With 5 bases clipped from V and 4 bases from J, the junction kept 5 bases outside the gene matches. CDR3 residues: CASSETGGFTEAFF. The CDR3 DNA reads TGTGCCAGCAGCGAGACAGGGGGGTTCACTGAAGCTTTCTTT.